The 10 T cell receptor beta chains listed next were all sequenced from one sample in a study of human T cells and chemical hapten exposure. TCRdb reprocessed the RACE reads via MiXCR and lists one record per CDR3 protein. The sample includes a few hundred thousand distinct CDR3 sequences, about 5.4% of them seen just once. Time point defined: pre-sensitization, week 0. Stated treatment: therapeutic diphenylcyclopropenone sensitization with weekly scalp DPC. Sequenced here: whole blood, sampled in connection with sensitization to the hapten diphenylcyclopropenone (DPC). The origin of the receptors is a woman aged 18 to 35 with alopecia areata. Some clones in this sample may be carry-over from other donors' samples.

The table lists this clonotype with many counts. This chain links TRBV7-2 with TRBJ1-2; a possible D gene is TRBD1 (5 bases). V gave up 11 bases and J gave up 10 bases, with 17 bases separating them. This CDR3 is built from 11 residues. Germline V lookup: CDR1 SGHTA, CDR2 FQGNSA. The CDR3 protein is CALGQGNAYTF. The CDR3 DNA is TGTGCCCTGGGGCAGGGTAACGCCTACACCTTC.

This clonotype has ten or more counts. The CDR3 spells CATRNSGGAGGELFF. The CDR3 nucleotides are TGTGCCACCCGTAACAGCGGGGGGGCCGGCGGGGAGCTGTTTTTT. The chain is built from TRBV24-1 and TRBJ2-2; 10 bases match TRBD2. With 9 bases clipped from V and 7 bases from J, the junction kept 10 bases outside the gene matches. CDR3 length equals 15 residues. The germline V gene has CDR1 KGHDR and CDR2 SFDVKD.

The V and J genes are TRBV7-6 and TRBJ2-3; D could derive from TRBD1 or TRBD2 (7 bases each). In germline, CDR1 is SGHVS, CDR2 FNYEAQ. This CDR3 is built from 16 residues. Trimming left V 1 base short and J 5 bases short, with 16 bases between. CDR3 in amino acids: CASSLDYRGGEDTQYF. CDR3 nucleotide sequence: TGTGCCAGCAGCTTAGATTACAGGGGAGGGGAAGATACGCAGTATTTT.

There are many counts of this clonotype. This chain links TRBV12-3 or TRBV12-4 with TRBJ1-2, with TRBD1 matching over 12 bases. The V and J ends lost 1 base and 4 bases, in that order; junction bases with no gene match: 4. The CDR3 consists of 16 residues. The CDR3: CASSLGDRGRVYGYTF. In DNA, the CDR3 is TGTGCCAGCAGTTTAGGGGACAGGGGGCGAGTCTATGGCTACACCTTC.

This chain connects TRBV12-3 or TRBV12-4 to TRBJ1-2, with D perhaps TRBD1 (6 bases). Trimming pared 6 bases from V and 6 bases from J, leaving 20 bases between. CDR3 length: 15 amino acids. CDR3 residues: CASSHSTGQGNGYTF. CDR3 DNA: TGTGCCAGCAGCCACTCTACAGGGCAGGGAAATGGCTACACCTTC.

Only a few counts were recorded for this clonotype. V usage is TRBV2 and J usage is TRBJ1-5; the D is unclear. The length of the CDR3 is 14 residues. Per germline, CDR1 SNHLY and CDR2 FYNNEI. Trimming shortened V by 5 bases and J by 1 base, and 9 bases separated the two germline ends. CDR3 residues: CASSLQSSNQPQHF. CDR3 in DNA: TGTGCCAGCAGTCTCCAAAGCAGCAATCAGCCCCAGCATTTT.

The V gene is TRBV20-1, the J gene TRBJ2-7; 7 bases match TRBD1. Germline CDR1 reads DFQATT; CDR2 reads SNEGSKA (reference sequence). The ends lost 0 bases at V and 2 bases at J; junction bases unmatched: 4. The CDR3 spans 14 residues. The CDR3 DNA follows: TGCAGTGCTAGAGAAGGGGGCACGACCTACGAGCAGTACTTC. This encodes CSAREGGTTYEQYF.

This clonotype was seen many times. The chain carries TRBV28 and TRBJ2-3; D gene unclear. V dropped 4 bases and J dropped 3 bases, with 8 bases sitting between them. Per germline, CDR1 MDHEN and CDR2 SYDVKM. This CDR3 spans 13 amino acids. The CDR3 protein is CASSSPTTDTQYF. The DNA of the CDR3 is TGTGCCAGCAGTTCCCCGACAACAGATACGCAGTATTTT.

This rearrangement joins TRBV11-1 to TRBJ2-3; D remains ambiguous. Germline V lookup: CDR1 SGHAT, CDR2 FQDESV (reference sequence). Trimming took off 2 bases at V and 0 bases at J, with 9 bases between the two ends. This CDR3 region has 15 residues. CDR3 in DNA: TGTGCCAGCAGCTTATTGGCAGCTAGCACAGATACGCAGTATTTT. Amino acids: CASSLLAASTDTQYF. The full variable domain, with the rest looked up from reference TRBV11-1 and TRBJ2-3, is EAEVAQSPRYKITEKSQAVAFWCDPISGHATLYWYRQILGQGPELLVQFQDESVVDDSQLPKDRFSAERLKGVDSTLKIQPAELGDSAMYLCASSLLAASTDTQYFGPGTRLTVL.

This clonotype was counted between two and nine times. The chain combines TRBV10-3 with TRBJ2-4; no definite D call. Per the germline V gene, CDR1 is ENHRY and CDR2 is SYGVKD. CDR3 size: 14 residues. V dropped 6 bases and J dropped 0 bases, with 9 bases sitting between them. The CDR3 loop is CAIRATGAKNIQYF. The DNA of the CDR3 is TGTGCCATCAGGGCGACCGGAGCCAAAAACATTCAGTACTTC.